Detailed here is one T cell receptor beta chain. Its specificity is not known. These data are taken from a study of cytomegalovirus exposure and HLA in healthy donors. Germline values: CDR1 SGHAT, CDR2 FQNNGV. With 5 bases removed from V and 6 bases from J, the gap between germline ends came to 15 bases. CDR3 length: 14 residues. The study's findings and limits: Reported results showed that the classifier diagnosed cytomegalovirus status with high specificity and sensitivity.

The study ran its PCR with 60 Vbeta and 13 Jbeta primers. The protocol was immunoSEQ multiplex PCR, while the TCRdb copy is restricted to in-frame clones and leaves out a portion. The sample includes 110,000 or so clones, 70% to 85% of them seen just once. J is TRBJ2-3 and V is TRBV11-2; D is perhaps TRBD1 (7 bases). Sample: PBMCs. The origin of this receptor is a man aged 45-65 years in good health and CMV-seropositive. CDR3 sequence (DNA): TGTGCCAGCAGCCCATCCAGGGGGGCCGATACGCAGTATTTT. This gives the protein CASSPSRGADTQYF.